These T cell receptor beta chains were read from a single sample in a study of blood T cell repertoires in COVID-19. Sequenced by immunoSEQ multiplex PCR; TCRdb stores in-frame clones only, minus some. The sample records a few hundred thousand clones, roughly 84% being singletons. Sequenced material: PBMCs or T cells enriched from blood (not recorded which). The receptor set was obtained from a middle-aged woman who had recovered from COVID-19. Each CDR3 is given with its conserved first and last residue. Each record gives: V gene, CDR3 protein.

TRBV11-3 | CASGHAGELFF
TRBV19 | CASSPYSRPGYGYTF
TRBV5-1 | CASSVRTSGRITDTQYF
TRBV10-3 | CAISEFTGDGYTF
TRBV5-1 | CASSLAGQASGNTIYF
TRBV7-2 | CASSQSGREIPDTQYF
TRBV5-4 | CASSPGLAGGPSSYNEQFF
TRBV15 | CATSMGGTGFPDTQYF
TRBV30 | CAWSVSGRGTDTQYF
TRBV18 | CASSPMSGSRNEQFF
TRBV24-1 | CATSAKQGTYNEQFF
TRBV2 | CASTAGVGETQYF
TRBV11-3 | CASSLRTGGGETQYF